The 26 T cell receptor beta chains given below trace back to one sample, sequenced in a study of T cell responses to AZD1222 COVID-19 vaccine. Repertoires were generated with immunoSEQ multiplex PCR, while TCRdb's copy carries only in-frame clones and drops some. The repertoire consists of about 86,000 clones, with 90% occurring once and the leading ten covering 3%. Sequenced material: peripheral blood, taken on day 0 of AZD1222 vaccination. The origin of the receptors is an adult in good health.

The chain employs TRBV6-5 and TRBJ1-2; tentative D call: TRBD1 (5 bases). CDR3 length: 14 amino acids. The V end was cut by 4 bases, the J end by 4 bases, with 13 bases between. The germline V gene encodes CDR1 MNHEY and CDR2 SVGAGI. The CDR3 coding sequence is TGTGCCAGCAGTTCGGCAGGGCCTACCTATGGCTACACCTTC. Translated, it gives CASSSAGPTYGYTF.

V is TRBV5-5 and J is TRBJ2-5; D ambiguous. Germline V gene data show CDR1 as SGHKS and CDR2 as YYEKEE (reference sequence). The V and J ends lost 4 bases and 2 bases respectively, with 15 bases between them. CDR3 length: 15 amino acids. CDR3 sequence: CASSPPTGTQETQYF. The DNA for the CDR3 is TGTGCCAGCAGCCCACCGACTGGAACTCAAGAGACCCAGTACTTC.

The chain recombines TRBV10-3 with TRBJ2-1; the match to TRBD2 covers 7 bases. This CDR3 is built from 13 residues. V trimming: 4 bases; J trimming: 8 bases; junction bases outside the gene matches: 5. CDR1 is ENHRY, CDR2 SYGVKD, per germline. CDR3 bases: TGTGCCATCAGTGGACTAGCCGGGGATGAGCAGTTCTTC. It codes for CAISGLAGDEQFF.

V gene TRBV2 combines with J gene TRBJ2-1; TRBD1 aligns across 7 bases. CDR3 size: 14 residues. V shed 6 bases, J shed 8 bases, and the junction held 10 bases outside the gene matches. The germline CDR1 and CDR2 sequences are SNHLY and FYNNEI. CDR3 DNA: TGTGCCAGCAGCGCACAGGGGTCTCGAGATGAGCAGTTCTTC. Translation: CASSAQGSRDEQFF.

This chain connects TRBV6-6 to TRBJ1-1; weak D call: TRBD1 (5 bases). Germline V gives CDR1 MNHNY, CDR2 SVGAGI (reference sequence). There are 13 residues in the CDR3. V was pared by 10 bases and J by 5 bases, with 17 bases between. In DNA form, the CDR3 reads TGTGCCAACGCAAGAACGGGGGAAACTGAAGCTTTCTTT. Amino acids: CANARTGETEAFF.

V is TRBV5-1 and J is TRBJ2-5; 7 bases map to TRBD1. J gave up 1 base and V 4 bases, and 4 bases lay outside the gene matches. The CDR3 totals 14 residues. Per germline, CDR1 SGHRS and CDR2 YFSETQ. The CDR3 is CASSGRQGQETQYF. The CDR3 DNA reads TGCGCCAGCAGCGGCCGACAGGGCCAAGAGACCCAGTACTTC.

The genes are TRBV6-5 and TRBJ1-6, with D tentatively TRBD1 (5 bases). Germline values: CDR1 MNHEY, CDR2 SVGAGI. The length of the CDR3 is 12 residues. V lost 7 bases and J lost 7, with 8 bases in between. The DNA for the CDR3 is TGTGCCAGCAAACAGGCCAATTCACCCCTCCACTTT. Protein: CASKQANSPLHF.

The CDR3 here is CASSSVLSGANVLTF. Written as DNA, the CDR3 is TGTGCCAGCAGTTCCGTGCTCTCTGGGGCCAACGTCCTGACTTTC. The gene calls are TRBV6-5 and TRBJ2-6; D is undetermined. The CDR3 covers 15 residues. The germline gives CDR1 MNHEY, CDR2 SVGAGI. V was shortened by 4 bases and J by 0 bases, with 7 bases between the two germline ends.

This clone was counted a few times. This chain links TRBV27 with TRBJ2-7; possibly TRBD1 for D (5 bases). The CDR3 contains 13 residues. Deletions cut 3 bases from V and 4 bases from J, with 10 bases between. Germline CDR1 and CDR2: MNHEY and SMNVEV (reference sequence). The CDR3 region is CASSLTDLYEQYF. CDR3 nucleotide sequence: TGTGCCAGCAGTTTGACAGACTTATACGAGCAGTACTTC.

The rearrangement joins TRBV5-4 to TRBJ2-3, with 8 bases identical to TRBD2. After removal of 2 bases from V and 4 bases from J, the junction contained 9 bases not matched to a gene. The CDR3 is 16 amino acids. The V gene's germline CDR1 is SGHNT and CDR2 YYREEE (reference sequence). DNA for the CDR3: TGTGCCAGCAGCTTATCGGTGAGCGGGAGCCCAGATACGCAGTATTTT. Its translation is CASSLSVSGSPDTQYF.

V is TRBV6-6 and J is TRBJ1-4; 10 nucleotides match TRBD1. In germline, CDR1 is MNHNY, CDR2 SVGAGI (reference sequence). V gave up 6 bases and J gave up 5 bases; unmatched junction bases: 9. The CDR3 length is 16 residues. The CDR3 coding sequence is TGTGCCAGCAGCCCTACCACGGGACAGGGGAATGAAAAACTGTTTTTT. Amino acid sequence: CASSPTTGQGNEKLFF.

CDR3 nucleotide sequence: TGTGCCAGCAGCTTAGTTAAGGGGGCCAAAGAGACCCAGTACTTC. It is translated as CASSLVKGAKETQYF. The rearrangement joins TRBV7-9 to TRBJ2-5, with 7 bases that match TRBD1. There are 15 residues in the CDR3. Per the germline V gene, CDR1 is SEHNR and CDR2 is FQNEAQ (reference sequence). J lost 3 bases, V lost 1 base, and 5 bases had no gene match. The variable domain in full, with the rest retrieved from reference TRBV7-9 and TRBJ2-5, is DTGVSQNPRHKITKRGQNVTFRCDPISEHNRLYWYRQTLGQGPEFLTYFQNEAQLEKSRLLSDRFSAERPKGSFSTLEIQRTEQGDSAMYLCASSLVKGAKETQYFGPGTRLLVL.

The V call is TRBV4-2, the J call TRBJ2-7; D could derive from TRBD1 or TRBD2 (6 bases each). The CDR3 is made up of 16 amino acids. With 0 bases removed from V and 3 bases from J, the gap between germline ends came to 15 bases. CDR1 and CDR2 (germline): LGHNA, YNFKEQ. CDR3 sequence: CASSQDGTRRDYEQYF. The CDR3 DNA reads TGTGCCAGCAGCCAAGATGGGACAAGGAGGGACTACGAGCAGTACTTC.

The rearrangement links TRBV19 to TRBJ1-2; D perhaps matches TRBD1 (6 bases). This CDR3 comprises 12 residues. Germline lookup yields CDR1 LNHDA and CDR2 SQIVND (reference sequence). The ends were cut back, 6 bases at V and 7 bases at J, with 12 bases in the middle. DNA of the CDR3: TGTGCCAGTAGGGACAGAGGGGGTGGCTACACCTTC. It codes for CASRDRGGGYTF.

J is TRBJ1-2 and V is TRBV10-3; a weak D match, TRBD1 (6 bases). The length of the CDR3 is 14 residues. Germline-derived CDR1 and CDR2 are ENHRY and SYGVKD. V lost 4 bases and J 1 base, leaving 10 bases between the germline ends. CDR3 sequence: CAISAKDSNYGYTF. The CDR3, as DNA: TGTGCCATCAGTGCCAAGGACAGTAACTATGGCTACACCTTC.

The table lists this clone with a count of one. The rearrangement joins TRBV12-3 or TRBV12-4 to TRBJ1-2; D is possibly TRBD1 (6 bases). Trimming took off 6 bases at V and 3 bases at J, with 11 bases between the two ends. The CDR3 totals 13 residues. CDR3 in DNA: TGTGCCAGCAGCCCGGACAGCTACTATGGCTACACCTTC. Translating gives CASSPDSYYGYTF.

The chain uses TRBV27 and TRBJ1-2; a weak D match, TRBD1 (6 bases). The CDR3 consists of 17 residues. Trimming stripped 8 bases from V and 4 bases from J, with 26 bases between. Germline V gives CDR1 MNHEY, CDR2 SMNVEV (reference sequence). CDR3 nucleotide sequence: TGTGCCAGCTCCTTCCGGGACACACTCCAACCCGGCTATGGCTACACCTTC. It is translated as CASSFRDTLQPGYGYTF.

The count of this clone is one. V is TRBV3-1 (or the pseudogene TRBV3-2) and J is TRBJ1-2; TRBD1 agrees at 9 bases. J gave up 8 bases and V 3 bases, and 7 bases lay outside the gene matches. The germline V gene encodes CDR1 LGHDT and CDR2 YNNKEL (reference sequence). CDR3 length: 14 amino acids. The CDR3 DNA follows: TGTGCCAGCAGCCATGAGGACAGGGGCGGCGGCTACACCTTC. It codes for CASSHEDRGGGYTF.

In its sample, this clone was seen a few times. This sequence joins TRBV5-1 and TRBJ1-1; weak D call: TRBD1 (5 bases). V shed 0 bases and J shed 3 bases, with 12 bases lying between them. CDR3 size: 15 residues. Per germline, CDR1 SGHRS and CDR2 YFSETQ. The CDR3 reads CASSLDLGPDTEAFF. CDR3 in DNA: TGCGCCAGCAGCTTGGATTTGGGGCCAGACACTGAAGCTTTCTTT. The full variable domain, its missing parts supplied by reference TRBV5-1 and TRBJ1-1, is KAGVTQTPRYLIKTRGQQVTLSCSPISGHRSVSWYQQTPGQGLQFLFEYFSETQRNKGNFPGRFSGRQFSNSRSEMNVSTLELGDSALYLCASSLDLGPDTEAFFGQGTRLTVV.

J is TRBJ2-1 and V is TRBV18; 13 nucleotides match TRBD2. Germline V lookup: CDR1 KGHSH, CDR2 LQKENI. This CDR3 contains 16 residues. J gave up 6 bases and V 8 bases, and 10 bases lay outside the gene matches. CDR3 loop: CASLLAGGPGVNEQFF. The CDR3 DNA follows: TGTGCCAGCCTACTAGCGGGAGGGCCCGGAGTCAATGAGCAGTTCTTC.

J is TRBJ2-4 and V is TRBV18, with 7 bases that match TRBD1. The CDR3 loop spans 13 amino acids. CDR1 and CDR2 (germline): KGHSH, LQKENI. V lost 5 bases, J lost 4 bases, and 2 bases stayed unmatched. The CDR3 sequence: CASSGTDKNIQYF. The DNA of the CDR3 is TGTGCCAGCTCAGGGACAGATAAAAACATTCAGTACTTC.

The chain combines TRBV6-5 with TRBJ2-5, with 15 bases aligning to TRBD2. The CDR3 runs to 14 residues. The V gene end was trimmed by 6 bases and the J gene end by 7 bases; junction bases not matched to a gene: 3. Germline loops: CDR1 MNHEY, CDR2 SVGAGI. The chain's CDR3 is CASRGTSGGLTQYF. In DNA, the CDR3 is TGTGCCAGCAGGGGGACTAGCGGGGGGTTGACCCAGTACTTC.

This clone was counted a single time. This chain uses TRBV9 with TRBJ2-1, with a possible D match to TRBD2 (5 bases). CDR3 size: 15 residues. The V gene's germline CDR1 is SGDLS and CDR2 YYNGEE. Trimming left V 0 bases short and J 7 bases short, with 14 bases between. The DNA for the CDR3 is TGTGCCAGCAGCGTAGGTGTGGGAGACCGTAATGAGCAGTTCTTC. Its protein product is CASSVGVGDRNEQFF.

CDR3 sequence (DNA): TGTGCCAGCAGCTTAGCGTTGGGGGGCCGGGAGACCCAGTACTTC. This encodes CASSLALGGRETQYF. The rearrangement uses TRBV7-6 and TRBJ2-5; D assignment may be TRBD1 or TRBD2 (6 bases each). The ends were cut back, 0 bases at V and 5 bases at J, with 13 bases in the middle. Germline V lookup: CDR1 SGHVS, CDR2 FNYEAQ. This CDR3 comprises 15 residues.

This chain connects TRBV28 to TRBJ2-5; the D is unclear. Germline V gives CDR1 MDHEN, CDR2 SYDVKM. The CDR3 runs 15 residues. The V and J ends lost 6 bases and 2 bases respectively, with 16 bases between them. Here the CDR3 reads CASSPLGPAQETQYF. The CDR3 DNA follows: TGTGCCAGCAGCCCTTTGGGTCCGGCTCAAGAGACCCAGTACTTC. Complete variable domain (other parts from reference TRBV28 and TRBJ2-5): DVKVTQSSRYLVKRTGEKVFLECVQDMDHENMFWYRQDPGLGLRLIYFSYDVKMKEKGDIPEGYSVSREKKERFSLILESASTNQTSMYLCASSPLGPAQETQYFGPGTRLLVL.

Here the CDR3 reads CSASSGEYSNQPQHF. The CDR3 coding sequence is TGCAGTGCTAGTTCCGGGGAATATAGCAATCAGCCCCAGCATTTT. The chain links TRBV20-1 to TRBJ1-5; no definite D call. Trimming took 3 bases from V and 0 from J, leaving 12 bases between them. This CDR3 region has 15 residues. CDR1 DFQATT and CDR2 SNEGSKA come from the germline V gene (reference sequence).